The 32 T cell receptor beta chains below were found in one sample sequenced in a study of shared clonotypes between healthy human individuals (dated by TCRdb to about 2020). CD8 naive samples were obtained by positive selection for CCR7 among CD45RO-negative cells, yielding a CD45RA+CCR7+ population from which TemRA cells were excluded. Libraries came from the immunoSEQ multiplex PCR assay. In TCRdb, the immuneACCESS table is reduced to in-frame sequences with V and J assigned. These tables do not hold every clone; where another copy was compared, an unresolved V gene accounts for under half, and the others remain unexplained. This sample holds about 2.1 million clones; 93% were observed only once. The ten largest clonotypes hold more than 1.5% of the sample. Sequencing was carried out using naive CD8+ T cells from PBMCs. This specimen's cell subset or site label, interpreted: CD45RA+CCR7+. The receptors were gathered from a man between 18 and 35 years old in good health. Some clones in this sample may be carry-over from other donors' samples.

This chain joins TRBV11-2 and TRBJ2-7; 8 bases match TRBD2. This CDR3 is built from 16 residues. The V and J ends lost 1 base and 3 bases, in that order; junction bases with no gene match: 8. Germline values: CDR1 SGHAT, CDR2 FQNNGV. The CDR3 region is CASSLVPGGRLYEQYF. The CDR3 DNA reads TGTGCCAGCAGCTTAGTTCCGGGAGGGCGGCTCTACGAGCAGTACTTC.

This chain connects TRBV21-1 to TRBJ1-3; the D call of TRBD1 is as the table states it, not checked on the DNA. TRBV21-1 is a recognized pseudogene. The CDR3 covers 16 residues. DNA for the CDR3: TGTGCCAGTTCCAAAATGCCAGTTCTCTCTGGAAACACCATATATTTT. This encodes CASSKMPVLSGNTIYF.

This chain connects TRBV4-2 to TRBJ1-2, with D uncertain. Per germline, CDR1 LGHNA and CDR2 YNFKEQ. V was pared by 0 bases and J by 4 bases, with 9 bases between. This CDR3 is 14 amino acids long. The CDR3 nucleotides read TGTGCCAGCAGCCAAGATATGCTGAGCTATGGCTACACCTTC. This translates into CASSQDMLSYGYTF.

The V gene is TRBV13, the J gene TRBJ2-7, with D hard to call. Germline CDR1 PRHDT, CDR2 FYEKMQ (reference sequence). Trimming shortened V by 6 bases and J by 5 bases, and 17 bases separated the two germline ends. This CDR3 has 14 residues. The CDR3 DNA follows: TGTGCCAGCAGTGGTCGAGGCAGGTTAGACGAGCAGTACTTC. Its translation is CASSGRGRLDEQYF.

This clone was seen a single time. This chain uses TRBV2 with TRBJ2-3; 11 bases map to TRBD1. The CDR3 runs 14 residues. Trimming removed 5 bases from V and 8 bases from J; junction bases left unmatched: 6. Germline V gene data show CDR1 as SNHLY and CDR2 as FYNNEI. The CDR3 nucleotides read TGTGCCAGCAGTCGACCGGGACAGGGGGGTACGCAGTATTTT. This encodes CASSRPGQGGTQYF.

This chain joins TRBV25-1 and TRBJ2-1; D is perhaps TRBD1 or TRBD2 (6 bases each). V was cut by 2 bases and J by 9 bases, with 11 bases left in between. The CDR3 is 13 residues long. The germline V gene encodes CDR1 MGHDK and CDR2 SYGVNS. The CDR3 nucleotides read TGTGCCAGCAGTGAACGGGGGCCTAGTGAGCAGTTCTTC. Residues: CASSERGPSEQFF.

CDR3 sequence: CASSFGLDTQYF. The CDR3 DNA reads as TGTGCCAGCAGCTTTGGGCTGGATACGCAGTATTTT. This chain connects TRBV11-3 to TRBJ2-3; D remains unclear. The germline gives CDR1 SGHNT, CDR2 YENEEA. This CDR3 is built from 12 residues. Trimming took off 3 bases at V and 6 bases at J, with 7 bases between the two ends.

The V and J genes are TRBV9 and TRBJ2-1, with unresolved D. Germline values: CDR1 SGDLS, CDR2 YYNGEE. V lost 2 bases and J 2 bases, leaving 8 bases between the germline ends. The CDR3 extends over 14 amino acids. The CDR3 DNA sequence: TGTGCCAGCAGCGTCGGGTCCCCCTACAATGAGCAGTTCTTC. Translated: CASSVGSPYNEQFF.

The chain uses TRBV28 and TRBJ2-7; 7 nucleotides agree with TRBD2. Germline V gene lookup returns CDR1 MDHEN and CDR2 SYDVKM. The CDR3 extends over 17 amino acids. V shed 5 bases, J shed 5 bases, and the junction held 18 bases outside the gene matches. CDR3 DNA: TGTGCCAGCAGTACCTTCCCCCCGGGGGAGGGCCTGGACGAGCAGTACTTC. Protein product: CASSTFPPGEGLDEQYF.

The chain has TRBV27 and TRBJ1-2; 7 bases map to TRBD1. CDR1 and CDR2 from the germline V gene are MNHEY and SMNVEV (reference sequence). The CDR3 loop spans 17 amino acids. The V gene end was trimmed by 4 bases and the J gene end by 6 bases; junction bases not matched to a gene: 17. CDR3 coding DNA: TGTGCCAGCAGTTCCGCGGACAGGACTGCGGCTATGGATGGCTACACCTTC. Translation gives CASSSADRTAAMDGYTF.

Here the CDR3 reads CASSFQGPDEQYF. In DNA form, the CDR3 reads TGTGCCAGCAGCTTTCAGGGACCAGACGAGCAGTACTTC. This rearrangement joins TRBV5-4 to TRBJ2-7; the D gene could be TRBD1 or TRBD2 (5 bases each). Germline CDR1 reads SGHNT; CDR2 reads YYREEE (reference sequence). The CDR3 runs to 13 residues. Trimming removed 2 bases at V and 5 bases at J, with 11 bases between.

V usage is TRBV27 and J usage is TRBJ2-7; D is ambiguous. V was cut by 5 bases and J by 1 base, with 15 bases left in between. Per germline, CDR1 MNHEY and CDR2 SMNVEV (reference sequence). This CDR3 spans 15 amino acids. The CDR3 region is CASSSPRHLSYEQYF. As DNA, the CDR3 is TGTGCCAGCAGTAGCCCCCGGCATTTATCCTACGAGCAGTACTTC.

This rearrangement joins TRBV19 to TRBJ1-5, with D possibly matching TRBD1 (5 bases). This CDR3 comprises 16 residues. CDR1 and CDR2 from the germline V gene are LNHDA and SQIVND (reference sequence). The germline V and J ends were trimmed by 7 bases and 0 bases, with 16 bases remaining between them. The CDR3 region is CASKYGTIYSNQPQHF. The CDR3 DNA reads TGTGCCAGTAAGTACGGGACGATTTATAGCAATCAGCCCCAGCATTTT.

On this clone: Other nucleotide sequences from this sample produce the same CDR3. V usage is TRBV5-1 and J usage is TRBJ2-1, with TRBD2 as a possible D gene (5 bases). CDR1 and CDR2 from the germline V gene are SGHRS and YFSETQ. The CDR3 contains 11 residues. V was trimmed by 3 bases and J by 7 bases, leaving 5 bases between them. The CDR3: CASSSGNEQFF. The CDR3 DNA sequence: TGCGCCAGCAGCTCGGGAAATGAGCAGTTCTTC.

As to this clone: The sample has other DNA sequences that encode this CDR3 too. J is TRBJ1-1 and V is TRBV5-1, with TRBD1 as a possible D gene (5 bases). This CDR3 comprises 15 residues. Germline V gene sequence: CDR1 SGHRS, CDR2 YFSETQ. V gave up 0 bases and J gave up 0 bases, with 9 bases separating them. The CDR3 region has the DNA TGCGCCAGCAGCTTGGGGCAGGGCCTGAACACTGAAGCTTTCTTT. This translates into CASSLGQGLNTEAFF. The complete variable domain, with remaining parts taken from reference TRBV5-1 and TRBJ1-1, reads KAGVTQTPRYLIKTRGQQVTLSCSPISGHRSVSWYQQTPGQGLQFLFEYFSETQRNKGNFPGRFSGRQFSNSRSEMNVSTLELGDSALYLCASSLGQGLNTEAFFGQGTRLTVV.

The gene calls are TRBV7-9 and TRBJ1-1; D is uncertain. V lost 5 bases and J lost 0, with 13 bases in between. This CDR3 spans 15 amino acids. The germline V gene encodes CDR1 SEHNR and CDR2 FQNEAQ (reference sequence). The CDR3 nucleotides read TGTGCCAGCAGCCAGGAGGGTCGTTTGAACACTGAAGCTTTCTTT. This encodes CASSQEGRLNTEAFF. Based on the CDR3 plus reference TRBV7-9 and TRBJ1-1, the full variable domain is DTGVSQNPRHKITKRGQNVTFRCDPISEHNRLYWYRQTLGQGPEFLTYFQNEAQLEKSRLLSDRFSAERPKGSFSTLEIQRTEQGDSAMYLCASSQEGRLNTEAFFGQGTRLTVV.

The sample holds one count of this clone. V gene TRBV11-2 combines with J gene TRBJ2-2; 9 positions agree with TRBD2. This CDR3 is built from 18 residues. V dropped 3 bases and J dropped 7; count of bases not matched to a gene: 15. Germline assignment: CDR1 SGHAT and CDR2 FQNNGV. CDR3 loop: CASSFRFSGSLLNGELFF. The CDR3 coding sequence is TGTGCCAGCAGCTTCAGGTTTAGCGGGAGTTTGCTGAACGGGGAGCTGTTTTTT.

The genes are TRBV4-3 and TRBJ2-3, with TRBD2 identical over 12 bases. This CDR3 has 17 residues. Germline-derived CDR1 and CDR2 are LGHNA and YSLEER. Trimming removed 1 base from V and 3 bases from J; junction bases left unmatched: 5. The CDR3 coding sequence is TGCGCCAGCAGCCAAGTACTAGCGGGAGGACCAACAGATACGCAGTATTTT. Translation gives CASSQVLAGGPTDTQYF.

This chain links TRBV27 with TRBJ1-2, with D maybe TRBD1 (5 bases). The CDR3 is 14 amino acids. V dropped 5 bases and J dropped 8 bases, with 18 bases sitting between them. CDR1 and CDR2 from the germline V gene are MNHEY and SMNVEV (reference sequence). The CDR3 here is CASSIDRRGDGYTF. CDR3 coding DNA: TGTGCCAGCAGTATCGACAGAAGGGGTGACGGCTACACCTTC.

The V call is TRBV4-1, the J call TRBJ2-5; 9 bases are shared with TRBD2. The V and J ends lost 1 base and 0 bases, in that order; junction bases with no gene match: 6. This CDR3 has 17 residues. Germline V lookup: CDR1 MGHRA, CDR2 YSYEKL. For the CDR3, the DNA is TGCGCCAGCAGCCAAGGTGGGCTAGCGGGGTACCAAGAGACCCAGTACTTC. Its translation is CASSQGGLAGYQETQYF.

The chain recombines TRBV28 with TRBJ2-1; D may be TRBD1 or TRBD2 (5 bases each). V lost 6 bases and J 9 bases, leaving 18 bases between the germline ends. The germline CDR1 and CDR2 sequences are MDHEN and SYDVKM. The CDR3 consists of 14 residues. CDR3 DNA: TGTGCCAGCAGCCCTGATTGGGACGCAAGTGAGCAGTTCTTC. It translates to CASSPDWDASEQFF.

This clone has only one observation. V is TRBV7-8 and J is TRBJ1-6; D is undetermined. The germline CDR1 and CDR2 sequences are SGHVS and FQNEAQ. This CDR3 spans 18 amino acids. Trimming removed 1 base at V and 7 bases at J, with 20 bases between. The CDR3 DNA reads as TGTGCCAGCAGCTTAGGGCGTGGGCCAGCCTTTACGAATTCACCCCTCCACTTT. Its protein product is CASSLGRGPAFTNSPLHF.

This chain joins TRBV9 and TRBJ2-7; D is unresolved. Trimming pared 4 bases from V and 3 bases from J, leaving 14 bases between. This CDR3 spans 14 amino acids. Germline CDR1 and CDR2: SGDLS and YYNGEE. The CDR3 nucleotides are TGTGCCAGCAGCCCGGCCGGACGCTACTACGAGCAGTACTTC. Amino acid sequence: CASSPAGRYYEQYF.

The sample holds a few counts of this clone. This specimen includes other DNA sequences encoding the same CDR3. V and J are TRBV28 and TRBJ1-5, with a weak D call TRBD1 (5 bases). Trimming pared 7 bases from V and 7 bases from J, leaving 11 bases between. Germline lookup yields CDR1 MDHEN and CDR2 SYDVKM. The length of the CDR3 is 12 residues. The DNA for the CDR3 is TGTGCCAGCACCTTTGGGGGGCAGCCCCAGCATTTT. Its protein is CASTFGGQPQHF.

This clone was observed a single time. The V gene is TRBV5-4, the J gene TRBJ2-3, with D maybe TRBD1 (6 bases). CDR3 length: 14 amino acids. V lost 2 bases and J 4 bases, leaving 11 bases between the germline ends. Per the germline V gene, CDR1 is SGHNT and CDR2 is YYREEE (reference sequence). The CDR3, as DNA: TGTGCCAGCAGCTTCCACAGGGTCGCAGATACGCAGTATTTT. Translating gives CASSFHRVADTQYF.

This CDR3 reads CASSQDIRLGNTEAFF. CDR3 nucleotide sequence: TGCGCCAGCAGCCAAGATATTCGGCTAGGAAACACTGAAGCTTTCTTT. The chain combines TRBV4-1 with TRBJ1-1; D uncertain. Germline V gene data show CDR1 as MGHRA and CDR2 as YSYEKL. The CDR3 is 16 amino acids. The ends were cut back, 0 bases at V and 2 bases at J, with 13 bases in the middle.

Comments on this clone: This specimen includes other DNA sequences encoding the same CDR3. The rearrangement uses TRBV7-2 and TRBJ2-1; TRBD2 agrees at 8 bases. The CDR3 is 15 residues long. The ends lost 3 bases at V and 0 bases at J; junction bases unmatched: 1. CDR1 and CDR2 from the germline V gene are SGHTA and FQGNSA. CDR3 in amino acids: CASSLSGSSYNEQFF. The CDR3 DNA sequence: TGTGCCAGCAGCTTGAGCGGGAGCTCCTACAATGAGCAGTTCTTC.

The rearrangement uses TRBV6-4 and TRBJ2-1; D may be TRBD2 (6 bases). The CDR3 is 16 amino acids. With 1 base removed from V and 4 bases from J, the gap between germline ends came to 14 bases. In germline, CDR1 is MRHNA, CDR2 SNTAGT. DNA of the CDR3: TGTGCCAGCAGTGACTGGACTACTCGGGAGTACAATGAGCAGTTCTTC. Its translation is CASSDWTTREYNEQFF.

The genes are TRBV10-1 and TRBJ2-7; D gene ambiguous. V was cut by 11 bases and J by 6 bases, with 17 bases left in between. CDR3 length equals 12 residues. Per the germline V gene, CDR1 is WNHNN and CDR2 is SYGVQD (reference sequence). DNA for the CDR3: TGCGCCCGCGTGGCGAATGAACGCGAGCAGTACTTC. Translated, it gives CARVANEREQYF.

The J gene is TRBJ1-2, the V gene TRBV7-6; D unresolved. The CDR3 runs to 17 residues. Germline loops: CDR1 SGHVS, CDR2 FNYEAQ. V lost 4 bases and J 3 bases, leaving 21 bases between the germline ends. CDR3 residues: CASSSSSTIETHYGYTF. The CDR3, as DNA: TGTGCCAGCAGCTCCTCGAGCACCATCGAGACTCACTATGGCTACACCTTC.

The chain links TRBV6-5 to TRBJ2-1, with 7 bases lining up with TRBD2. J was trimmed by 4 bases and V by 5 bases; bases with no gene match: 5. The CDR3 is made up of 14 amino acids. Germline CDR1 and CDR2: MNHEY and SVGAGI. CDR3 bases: TGTGCCAGCAGTCTAGCGGAAGGGTACAATGAGCAGTTCTTC. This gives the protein CASSLAEGYNEQFF.

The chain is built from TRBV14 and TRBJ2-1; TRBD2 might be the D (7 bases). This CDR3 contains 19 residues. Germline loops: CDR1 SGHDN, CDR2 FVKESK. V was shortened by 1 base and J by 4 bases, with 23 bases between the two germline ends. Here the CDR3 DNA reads TGTGCCAGCAGCCAAGCAGCTTCGGGGGGCGAGGAATTATACAATGAGCAGTTCTTC. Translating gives CASSQAASGGEELYNEQFF.